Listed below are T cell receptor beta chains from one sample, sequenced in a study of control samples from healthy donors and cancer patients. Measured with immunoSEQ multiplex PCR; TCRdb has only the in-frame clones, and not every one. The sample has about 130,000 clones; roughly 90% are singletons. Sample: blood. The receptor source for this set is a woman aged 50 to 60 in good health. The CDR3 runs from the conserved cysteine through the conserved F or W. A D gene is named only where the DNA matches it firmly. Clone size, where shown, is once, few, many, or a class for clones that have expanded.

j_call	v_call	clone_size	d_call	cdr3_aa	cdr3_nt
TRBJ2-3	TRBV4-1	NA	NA	CASSQVGAPLASDTQYF	TGCGCCAGCAGCCAAGTCGGGGCGCCCCTAGCATCAGATACGCAGTATTTT
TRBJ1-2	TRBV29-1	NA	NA	CSVLSVEYYGYTF	TGCAGCGTTTTGAGCGTCGAGTACTATGGCTACACCTTC
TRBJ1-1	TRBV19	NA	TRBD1	CASIRRTGRAEAFF	TGTGCCAGTATTCGGAGGACAGGGCGGGCTGAAGCTTTCTTT
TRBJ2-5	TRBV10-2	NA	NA	CASSEMETQYF	TGCGCCAGCAGTGAAATGGAGACCCAGTACTTC
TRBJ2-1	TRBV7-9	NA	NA	CASSSTVEGLIYNEQFF	TGTGCCAGCAGCTCTACGGTCGAAGGACTGATCTACAATGAGCAGTTCTTC
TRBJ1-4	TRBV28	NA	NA	CASTLTGGNEKLFF	TGTGCCAGCACTTTGACGGGGGGAAATGAAAAACTGTTTTTT
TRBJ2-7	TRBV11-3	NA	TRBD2	CASSPRKGAGSYEQYF	TGTGCCAGCAGCCCCCGGAAGGGAGCGGGATCCTACGAGCAGTACTTC
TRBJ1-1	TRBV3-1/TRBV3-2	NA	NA	CASSQVGTSYTEAFF	TGTGCCAGCAGCCAAGTCGGGACATCTTACACTGAAGCTTTCTTT
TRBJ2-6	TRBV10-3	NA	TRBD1	CAISESGTGVTGANVLTF	TGTGCCATCAGTGAGTCCGGGACAGGGGTTACAGGGGCCAACGTCCTGACTTTC
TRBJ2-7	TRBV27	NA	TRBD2	CASSLGSGGPYEQYF	TGTGCCAGCAGTTTAGGCAGCGGGGGTCCCTACGAGCAGTACTTC
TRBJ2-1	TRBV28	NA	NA	CASSFSEEAGQRRFNEQFF	TGTGCCAGCAGCTTCAGTGAGGAAGCGGGACAGCGTCGATTCAATGAGCAGTTCTTC
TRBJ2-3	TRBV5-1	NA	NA	CASSARAAGIRGTDTQYF	TGCGCCAGCAGCGCACGCGCCGCTGGGATCCGAGGCACAGATACGCAGTATTTT
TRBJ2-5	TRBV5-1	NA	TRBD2	CASSPLSGGGQETQYF	TGCGCCAGCAGTCCTCTCAGCGGGGGGGGCCAAGAGACCCAGTACTTC
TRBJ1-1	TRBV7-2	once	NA	CASSPRTAEGAFF	TGTGCCAGCAGCCCCAGGACAGCGGAGGGGGCTTTCTTT
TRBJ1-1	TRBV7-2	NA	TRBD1	CASSFTGGTTEAFF	TGTGCCAGCAGCTTTACAGGGGGGACCACTGAAGCTTTCTTT
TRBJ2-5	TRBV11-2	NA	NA	CASSRDRQETQYF	TGTGCCAGCAGCCGCGACAGGCAAGAGACCCAGTACTTC
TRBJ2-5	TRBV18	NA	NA	CASSPTAEETQYF	TGTGCCAGCTCACCGACAGCAGAAGAGACCCAGTACTTC
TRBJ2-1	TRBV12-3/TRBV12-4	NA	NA	CASSLGGRNEQFF	TGTGCCAGCAGTCTTGGGGGGCGGAATGAGCAGTTCTTC
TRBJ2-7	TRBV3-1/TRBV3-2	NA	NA	CASSQVNRENEQYF	TGTGCCAGCAGCCAAGTGAATCGAGAGAACGAGCAGTACTTC
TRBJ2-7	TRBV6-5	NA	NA	CASRKGYTYEQYF	TGTGCCAGCAGAAAAGGGTATACCTACGAGCAGTACTTC
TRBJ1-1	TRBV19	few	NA	CASNAPGWQANTEAFF	TGTGCCAGTAATGCACCCGGATGGCAGGCGAACACTGAAGCTTTCTTT
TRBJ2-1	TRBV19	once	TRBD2	CASRPGTSGIYNEQFF	TGTGCCAGTAGACCGGGGACTAGCGGGATCTACAATGAGCAGTTCTTC
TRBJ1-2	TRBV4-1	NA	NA	CASSSNRHNYGYTF	TGCGCCAGCAGCTCAAACAGACATAACTATGGCTACACCTTC
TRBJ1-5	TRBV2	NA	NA	CASSASGSRNQPQHF	TGTGCCAGCAGTGCATCAGGGTCGCGCAATCAGCCCCAGCATTTT
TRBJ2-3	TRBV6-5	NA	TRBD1	CASSQLGQSTDTQYF	TGTGCCAGCAGTCAACTGGGACAGAGCACAGATACGCAGTATTTT
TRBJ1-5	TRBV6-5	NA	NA	CASGTGSGNQPQHF	TGTGCCAGCGGTACGGGGTCGGGCAATCAGCCCCAGCATTTT
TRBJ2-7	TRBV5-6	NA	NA	CASKERGTSHYEQYF	TGTGCCAGCAAAGAACGTGGGACAAGCCACTACGAGCAGTACTTC
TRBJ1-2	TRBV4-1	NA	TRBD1	CASRATTGVANYGYTF	TGCGCCAGCAGAGCAACGACAGGGGTGGCGAACTATGGCTACACCTTC
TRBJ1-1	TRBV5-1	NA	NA	CASSTGQPNTEAFF	TGCGCCAGCAGCACAGGACAGCCGAACACTGAGGCTTTCTTT
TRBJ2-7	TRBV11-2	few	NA	CASSPSYEQYF	TGTGCCAGCAGCCCCTCCTACGAGCAGTACTTC
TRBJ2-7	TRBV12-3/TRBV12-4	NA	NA	CASSLSGYEQYF	TGTGCCAGCAGTTTGAGTGGCTACGAGCAGTACTTC
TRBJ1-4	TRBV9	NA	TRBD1	CASSQTGRNEKLFF	TGTGCCAGCAGCCAGACAGGGCGGAATGAAAAACTGTTTTTT